Given below is one T cell receptor (beta chain) in context. Its antigen is not known. Cells stained for CD3, CD4, CD8, CD45RA, CD27 and viability were sorted into four CD45RA/CD27 subsets. The data are from a study of naive and memory T cell subsets. Overall study results and limits: Activation and differentiation may alter RNA-based TCR counts.

Two oligonucleotides, mixed equimolar, formed the beta constant-region primer covering TRBC1 and TRBC2. The cDNA 3' end received a ligated single-stranded oligonucleotide carrying the SP2 primer and a 12-nucleotide UMI. TCRdb called the UMI-ligation and nested PCR reads again in MiXCR, with one record for every CDR3 protein. This sample has about 90,000 distinct CDR3 sequences; about 7% occur once, and the top ten carry 1.6%. CDR3 size: 16 residues. V was pared by 4 bases and J by 5 bases, with 11 bases of the junction left unmatched. The germline gives CDR1 ENHRY, CDR2 SYGVKD. The sample was central memory CD4+ T cells from blood. This TCR was sampled from a human donor in good health. The chain carries TRBV10-3 and TRBJ2-7, with 10 bases fitting TRBD2. The CDR3 region is CAISGATSGPVDEQYF. The CDR3 DNA is TGTGCCATCAGTGGGGCGACTAGCGGGCCGGTCGACGAGCAGTACTTC.